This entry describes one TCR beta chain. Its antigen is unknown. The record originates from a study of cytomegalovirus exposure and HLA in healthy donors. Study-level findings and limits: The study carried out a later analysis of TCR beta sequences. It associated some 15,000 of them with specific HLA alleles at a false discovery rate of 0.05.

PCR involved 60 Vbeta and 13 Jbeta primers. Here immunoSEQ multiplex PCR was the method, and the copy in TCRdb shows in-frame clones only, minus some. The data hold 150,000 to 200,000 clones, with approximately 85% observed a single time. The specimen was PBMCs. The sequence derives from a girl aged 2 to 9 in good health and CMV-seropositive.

The CDR3 DNA reads TGTGCCAGCAGTTTGATCGGAGGAGAGTATGGCTACACCTTC. Encoded protein: CASSLIGGEYGYTF. The chain joins TRBV28 to TRBJ1-2; D is uncertain. Trimming left V 3 bases short and J 5 bases short, with 13 bases between. Germline CDR1 reads MDHEN; CDR2 reads SYDVKM. This CDR3 spans 14 amino acids.